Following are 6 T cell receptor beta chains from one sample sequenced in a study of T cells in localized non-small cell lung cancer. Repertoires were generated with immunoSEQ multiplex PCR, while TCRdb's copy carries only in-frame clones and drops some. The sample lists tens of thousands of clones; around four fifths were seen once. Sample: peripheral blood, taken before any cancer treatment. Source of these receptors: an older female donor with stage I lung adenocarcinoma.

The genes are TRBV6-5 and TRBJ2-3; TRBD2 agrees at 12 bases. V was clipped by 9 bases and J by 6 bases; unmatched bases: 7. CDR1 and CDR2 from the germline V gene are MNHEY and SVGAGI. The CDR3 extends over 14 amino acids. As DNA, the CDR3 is TGTGCCAGTTCTAGCGGGGGGGCCGGCGATACGCAGTATTTT. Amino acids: CASSSGGAGDTQYF.

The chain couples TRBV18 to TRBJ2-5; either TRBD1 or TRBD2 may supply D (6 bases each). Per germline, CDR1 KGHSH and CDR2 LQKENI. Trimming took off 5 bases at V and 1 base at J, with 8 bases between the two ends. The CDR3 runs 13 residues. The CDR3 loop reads CASSWGAQETQYF. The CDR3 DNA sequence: TGTGCCAGCTCATGGGGGGCCCAAGAGACCCAGTACTTC.

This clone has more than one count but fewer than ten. The CDR3 region is CASSARDGLNTEAFF. The CDR3 DNA reads as TGTGCCAGCAGTGCCCGGGACGGTCTGAACACTGAAGCTTTCTTT. The rearrangement joins TRBV6-1 to TRBJ1-1; a possible D gene is TRBD1 (5 bases). Germline loops: CDR1 MNHNS, CDR2 SASEGT. V dropped 4 bases and J dropped 0 bases, with 12 bases sitting between them. The CDR3 loop spans 15 amino acids.

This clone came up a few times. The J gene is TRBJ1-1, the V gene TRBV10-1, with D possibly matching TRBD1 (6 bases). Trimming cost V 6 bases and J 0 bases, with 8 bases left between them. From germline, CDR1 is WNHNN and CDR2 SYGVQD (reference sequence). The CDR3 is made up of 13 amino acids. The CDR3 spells CASSGDMNTEAFF. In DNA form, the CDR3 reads TGCGCCAGCAGCGGGGACATGAACACTGAAGCTTTCTTT.

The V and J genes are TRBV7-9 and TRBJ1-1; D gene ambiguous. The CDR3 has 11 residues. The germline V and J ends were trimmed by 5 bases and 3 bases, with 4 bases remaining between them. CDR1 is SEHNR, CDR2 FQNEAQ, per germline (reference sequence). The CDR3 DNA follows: TGTGCCAGCAGCGCCCACACTGAAGCTTTCTTT. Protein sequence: CASSAHTEAFF.

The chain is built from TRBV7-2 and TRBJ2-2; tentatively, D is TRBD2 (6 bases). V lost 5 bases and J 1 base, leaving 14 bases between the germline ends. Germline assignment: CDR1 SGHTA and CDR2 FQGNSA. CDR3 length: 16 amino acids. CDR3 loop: CASSPGLGLNTGELFF. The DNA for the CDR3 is TGTGCCAGCAGCCCGGGACTCGGGCTGAACACCGGGGAGCTGTTTTTT.